Each of the 6 T cell receptor beta chains below was sequenced from the same sample in a study of T cells in Graves' hyperthyroidism and ophthalmopathy. Authors of the study amplified TCR beta CDR3 regions from RNA transcripts. The HTBI primer set drove a first-round RT-PCR of the TCR CDR3. TCRdb re-called the multiplex PCR reads through MiXCR, storing one row per CDR3 protein. The profile covers some 350,000 distinct CDR3 sequences, with approximately 16% appearing a single time and approximately 20% taken by the ten largest. The sequenced sample was blood. The receptors originated from a woman aged 55-75 years with Graves' ophthalmopathy.

Ten or more counts support this clonotype. This sequence joins TRBV18 and TRBJ2-5, with TRBD2 matching over 10 bases. The CDR3 spans 16 residues. V dropped 3 bases and J dropped 5; count of bases not matched to a gene: 9. CDR1 and CDR2 (germline): KGHSH, LQKENI. The CDR3 sequence is CASSPEREGLWETQYF. For the CDR3, the DNA is TGTGCCAGCTCACCTGAGCGGGAGGGCCTCTGGGAGACCCAGTACTTC.

In its sample, this clonotype was seen a few times. This rearrangement joins TRBV7-2 to TRBJ2-3; TRBD2 matches at 11 bases. This CDR3 contains 16 residues. V trimming: 2 bases; J trimming: 6 bases; junction bases outside the gene matches: 7. Germline V gene data show CDR1 as SGHTA and CDR2 as FQGNSA. The CDR3 DNA sequence: TGTGCCAGCAGCTTAATGGCTAGCGGGAGGAGGGATACGCAGTATTTT. It specifies CASSLMASGRRDTQYF.

This clonotype has only a few counts. The chain uses TRBV12-3 or TRBV12-4 and TRBJ2-7; D gene unclear. There are 13 residues in the CDR3. V was pared by 5 bases and J by 2 bases, with 10 bases between. The CDR3 DNA follows: TGTGCCAGCAGTCCTAAGCTAGCCTACGAGCAGTACTTC. This codes for CASSPKLAYEQYF.

This clonotype was counted a few times. The chain joins TRBV12-5 to TRBJ2-1, with TRBD2 identical over 13 bases. The germline gives CDR1 LGHNT, CDR2 FRNRAP. The CDR3 has 16 amino acids. V lost 4 bases and J lost 7; bases outside the gene matches: 7. CDR3 amino acids: CASGSGLAGDWNEQFF. CDR3 bases: TGTGCTAGTGGTTCTGGACTAGCGGGGGACTGGAATGAGCAGTTCTTC.

Concerning this clonotype itself: A much bigger clone sits one base away, suggesting this may be a read error. This sequence joins TRBV3-1 and TRBJ2-5, with D perhaps matching TRBD1 or TRBD2 (5 bases each). CDR1 is LGHDT and CDR2 is YNNKEL in the germline V gene (reference sequence). The CDR3 length is 13 residues. The V and J ends lost 9 bases and 7 bases respectively, with 18 bases between them. The CDR3 region is CASFFGALGTQYF. The CDR3 nucleotides are TGTGCCAGTTTTTTCGGGGCGCTTGGGACCCAGTACTTC.

This clonotype has at least ten counts. This chain links TRBV30 with TRBJ2-7; the match to TRBD2 covers 9 bases. The germline CDR1 and CDR2 sequences are GTSNPN and SVGIG (reference sequence). V shed 5 bases and J 11 bases; nucleotides not matched to a gene: 7. CDR3 length: 11 amino acids. Here the CDR3 reads CAWGSLAGEYF. The CDR3 bases are TGTGCCTGGGGTTCATTAGCGGGAGAGTACTTC.